Described below is a single TCR beta chain sequence and its context. What it binds is unknown. This sample was included in a study of Ad26.COV2.S vaccination and SARS-CoV-2 variants. Notes on the study in general: Placebo recipients trailed vaccine recipients in spike-specific TCR breadth. Placebo and vaccine recipients had non-spike TCR breadth that was similar.

CDR1 KGHSH and CDR2 LQKENI come from the germline V gene. The J segment lost 2 bases and the V segment lost 5 bases, leaving 8 bases of the junction unmatched. The CDR3 is made up of 15 amino acids. Stated treatment: 15 to 20 received Ad26.COV2.S at low or high dose, single or two shots; several received placebo; per-sample allocation not given. Each sample was drawn 63 days after the first injection (of vaccine or placebo). Only in-frame clones appear in the TCRdb table, and some are missing; sequencing was by immunoSEQ multiplex PCR. This table holds roughly 320,000 clones, around 90% found once. The gene calls are TRBV18 and TRBJ2-7; 8 nucleotides line up with TRBD1. Sequenced material: peripheral blood, taken in a trial of Ad26.COV2.S vaccine versus placebo. The receptor's source is a person between 18 and 65 years old who received the Ad26.COV2.S COVID-19 vaccine or a placebo. CDR3 bases: TGTGCCAGCTCATCTCGGGGACAGGTTACCTACGAGCAGTACTTC. It translates to CASSSRGQVTYEQYF.